This T cell receptor beta chain is from a study of graft-versus-host responses after intestinal transplantation. Study details: Those transplanted obtained multivisceral, liver-intestinal, or isolated intestinal grafts. Each recipient received anti-thymocyte globulin induction, then tacrolimus and steroids for 3 to 4 years. Whole-study findings and limits: Ileal or blood samples showed some GvH clones first, and such clones were also found in recipient marrow. Clonal ratios of graft-versus-host to host-versus-graft in allografts were high for patients exhibiting graft-donor T cell macrochimerism.

About this clone: Its specificity is not known.

Germline CDR1 reads SGHVS; CDR2 reads FNYEAQ. CDR3 length: 14 amino acids. V shed 5 bases, J shed 6 bases, and the junction held 9 bases outside the gene matches. The data were produced by immunoSEQ multiplex PCR, yet TCRdb's version contains in-frame clones alone and is incomplete. The sample shows 55,000 to 85,000 clones, roughly 90% of them seen only once. The clonotype was recovered from a human donor who received an intestinal transplant. Sequencing used unstimulated CD8+ T cells sorted from spleen or lymph node cells, obtained before intestinal transplant. The chain combines TRBV7-6 with TRBJ1-2; 7 bases are shared with TRBD1. The CDR3 DNA reads TGTGCCAGCAGCCCAAGACAGGGAAATGATGGCTACACCTTC. Translation gives CASSPRQGNDGYTF.